This T cell receptor beta chain originates from a study of response to subunit inactivated influenza vaccine. This clonotype has a handful of counts. Germline V lookup: CDR1 SGHVS, CDR2 FNYEAQ. The CDR3 covers 16 residues. After removal of 3 bases from V and 9 bases from J, the junction contained 14 bases not matched to a gene. TCRdb reanalysed the RT-PCR reads using MiXCR and keeps one entry per CDR3 protein. The sample contains about 540,000 distinct CDR3 sequences, roughly 25% of which appear only once. This same sample was also taken into another study, of T cells expressing NK-cell markers. This second report adds: Making the TCR beta cDNA relied on 5'RACE template switching with UMIs. The TCR beta repertoires originated in sorted CD3+CD56+NKG2C+, CD3+CD56+NKG2C- and CD3+CD56-NKG2C+ T cells. The study sequenced eight donors, seven HCMV-seropositive and one seronegative. The authors restricted sorting to alpha-beta TCR T cells with an anti-gamma-delta TCR antibody in several experiments. The CD3+CD56-NKG2C+ fraction of a handful of donors was also led by these clonotypes.

The sequencing used CD4+ T cells sorted from PBMCs, collected approximately 13 days after vaccination. The receptor's source is a middle-aged man who received an inactivated influenza vaccine. The chain combines TRBV7-6 with TRBJ2-1, with 7 positions matching TRBD1. CDR3 in DNA: TGTGCCAGCAGCTTGGAGCGACAGGGCGTGAGGAGTGAGCAGTTCTTC. Translated, it gives CASSLERQGVRSEQFF.